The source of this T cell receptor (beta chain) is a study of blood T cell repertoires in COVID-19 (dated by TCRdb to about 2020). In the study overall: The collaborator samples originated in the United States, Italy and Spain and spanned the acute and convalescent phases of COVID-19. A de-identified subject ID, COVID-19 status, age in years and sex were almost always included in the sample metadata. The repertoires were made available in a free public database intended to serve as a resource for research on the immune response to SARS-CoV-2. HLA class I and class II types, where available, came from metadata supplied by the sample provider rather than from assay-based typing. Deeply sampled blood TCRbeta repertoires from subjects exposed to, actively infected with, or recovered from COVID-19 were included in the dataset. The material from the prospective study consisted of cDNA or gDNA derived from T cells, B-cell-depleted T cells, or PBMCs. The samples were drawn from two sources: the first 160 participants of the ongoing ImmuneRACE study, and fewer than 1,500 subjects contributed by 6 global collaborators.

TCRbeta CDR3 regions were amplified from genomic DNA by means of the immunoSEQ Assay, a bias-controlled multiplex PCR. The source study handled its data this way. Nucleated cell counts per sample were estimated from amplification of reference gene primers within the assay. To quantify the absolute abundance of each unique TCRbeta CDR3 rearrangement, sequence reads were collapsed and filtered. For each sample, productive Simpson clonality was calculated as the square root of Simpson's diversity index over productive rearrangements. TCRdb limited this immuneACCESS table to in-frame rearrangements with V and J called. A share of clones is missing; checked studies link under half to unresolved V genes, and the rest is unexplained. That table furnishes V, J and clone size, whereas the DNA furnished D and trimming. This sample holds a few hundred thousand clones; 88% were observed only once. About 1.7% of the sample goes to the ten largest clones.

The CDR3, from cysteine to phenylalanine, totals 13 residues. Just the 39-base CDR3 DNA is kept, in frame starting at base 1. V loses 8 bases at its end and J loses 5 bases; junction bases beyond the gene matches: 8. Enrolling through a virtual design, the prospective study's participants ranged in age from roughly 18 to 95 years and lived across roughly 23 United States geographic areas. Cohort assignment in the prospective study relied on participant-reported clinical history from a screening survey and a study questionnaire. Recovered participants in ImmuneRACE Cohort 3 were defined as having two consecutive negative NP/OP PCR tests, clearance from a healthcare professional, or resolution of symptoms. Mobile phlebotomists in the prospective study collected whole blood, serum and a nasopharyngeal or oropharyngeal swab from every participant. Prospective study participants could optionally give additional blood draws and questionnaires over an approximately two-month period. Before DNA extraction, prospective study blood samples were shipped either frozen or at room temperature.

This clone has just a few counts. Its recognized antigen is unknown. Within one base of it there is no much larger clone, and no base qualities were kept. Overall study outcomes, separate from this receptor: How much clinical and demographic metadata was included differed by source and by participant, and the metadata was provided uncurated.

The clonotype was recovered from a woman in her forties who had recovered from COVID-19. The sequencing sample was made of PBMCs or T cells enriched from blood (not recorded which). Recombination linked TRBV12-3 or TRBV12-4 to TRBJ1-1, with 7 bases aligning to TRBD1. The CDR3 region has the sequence CASAPGQRTEAFF. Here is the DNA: TGTGCCAGCGCCCCGGGACAGCGGACTGAAGCTTTCTTT.